This TCR beta chain was found in a study of human T cells and chemical hapten exposure. Trimming left V 3 bases short and J 0 bases short, with 9 bases between. Germline loops: CDR1 SGHRS, CDR2 YFSETQ. CDR3 length: 14 residues. This clonotype was seen many times. What it binds is not known. Time point specified: patch test 1, 2 weeks after DPC sensitization. Stated treatment: therapeutic diphenylcyclopropenone sensitization with weekly scalp DPC. Findings of the study overall: Sensitizing to DPC left TCRs with a frequency above 1 in 1000 unaltered.

TCRdb independently ran MiXCR on the RACE reads; one entry per CDR3 protein. The sample carries 370,000 or so distinct CDR3 sequences, 4.8% recorded once. This receptor was taken from a woman aged 45-65 years with alopecia areata. Some clones in this sample may be carry-over from other donors' samples. The starting material was whole blood, obtained in connection with sensitization to the hapten diphenylcyclopropenone (DPC). V gene TRBV5-1 combines with J gene TRBJ1-1, with a possible D match to TRBD1 (5 bases). The CDR3 loop is CASSWDGMNTEAFF. The CDR3 coding sequence is TGCGCCAGCAGCTGGGACGGTATGAACACTGAAGCTTTCTTT.